These 17 T cell receptor beta chains originate from one sample sequenced in a study of CD8+ T cells in alopecia areata. Sample treatment: oral pan-JAK inhibitor, 5-10 mg twice daily. Extraction of RNA preceded its reverse transcription into cDNA, which served as the sequencing template. Generated by immunoSEQ multiplex PCR, the TCRdb table keeps only in-frame clones and is missing some. Of 250,000 to 300,000 clones in the sample, 55% to 70% were seen once. Here the sequenced sample was CD4+ T cells sorted from blood, taken at week 24, from a patient treated with tofacitinib. All receptors come from a human donor with alopecia areata.

The chain uses TRBV25-1 and TRBJ1-1; no clear D. Germline-derived CDR1 and CDR2 are MGHDK and SYGVNS. This CDR3 region has 13 residues. The ends were cut back, 4 bases at V and 11 bases at J, with 17 bases in the middle. CDR3 nucleotides: TGTGCCAGCAGTGGTCCAACCGCACCGTCGGCTTTCTTT. Protein: CASSGPTAPSAFF.

The chain uses TRBV5-6 and TRBJ1-5, with D tentatively TRBD1 (5 bases). The CDR3 has 14 residues. Trimming removed 1 base at V and 7 bases at J, with 12 bases between. The germline V gene encodes CDR1 SGHDT and CDR2 YYEEEE. CDR3 amino acids: CASSLTGNIQPQHF. As DNA, the CDR3 is TGTGCCAGCAGCTTGACAGGTAACATCCAGCCCCAGCATTTT.

This chain links TRBV5-1 with TRBJ2-5; tentatively, D is TRBD2 (5 bases). V lost 0 bases to trimming and J lost 2 bases, with 14 bases between them. Germline V gene data show CDR1 as SGHRS and CDR2 as YFSETQ. The CDR3 sequence is 16 residues long. In DNA, the CDR3 is TGCGCCAGCAGCTTGGAAGAGGGTGTACGGCAAGAGACCCAGTACTTC. Translated: CASSLEEGVRQETQYF.

This chain uses TRBV28 with TRBJ2-5, with D perhaps assigned TRBD1 or TRBD2 (5 bases each). Trimming removed 2 bases from V and 5 bases from J, with 9 bases in between. CDR3 length equals 13 residues. Per germline, CDR1 MDHEN and CDR2 SYDVKM. The CDR3 loop is CASSLRWGETQYF. The CDR3 DNA is TGTGCCAGCAGTTTAAGGTGGGGGGAGACCCAGTACTTC.

CDR3 bases: TGTGCCTGGAAGGGAGGACAGGCGTCAAGCTCCTATAATTCACCCCTCCACTTT. Protein sequence: CAWKGGQASSSYNSPLHF. The chain recombines TRBV30 with TRBJ1-6; 7 nucleotides align to TRBD1. CDR1 is GTSNPN, CDR2 SVGIG, per germline (reference sequence). The CDR3 length is 18 residues. Unmatched junction bases numbered 12, after V lost 4 bases and J lost 0 bases.

The chain is built from TRBV28 and TRBJ2-5, with D possibly matching TRBD2 (6 bases). CDR1 is MDHEN, CDR2 SYDVKM, per germline. The V end was cut by 5 bases, the J end by 4 bases, with 17 bases between. CDR3 length equals 15 residues. The CDR3 protein is CASSLPQGGLETQYF. The CDR3 DNA is TGTGCCAGCAGTCTGCCGCAGGGAGGATTAGAGACCCAGTACTTC.

CDR3 bases: TGTGCCAGCAGTTCAAATATGGGGGAGACCCAGTACTTC. It translates to CASSSNMGETQYF. The genes are TRBV6-5 and TRBJ2-5; unclear D gene. Germline CDR1 and CDR2: MNHEY and SVGAGI. Trimming cost V 4 bases and J 5 bases, with 11 bases left between them. CDR3 length: 13 amino acids.

The chain has TRBV2 and TRBJ2-2; D possibly corresponds to TRBD1 (6 bases). The CDR3 runs to 14 residues. Trimming cost V 6 bases and J 2 bases, with 10 bases left between them. CDR1 is SNHLY, CDR2 FYNNEI, per germline. The chain's CDR3 is CASSGTLNTGELFF. For the CDR3, the DNA is TGTGCCAGCAGCGGGACACTCAACACCGGGGAGCTGTTTTTT.

The V and J genes are TRBV7-3 and TRBJ2-4; D remains ambiguous. Germline loops: CDR1 SGHTA, CDR2 FQGTGA. V lost 5 bases to trimming and J lost 0 bases, with 17 bases between them. This CDR3 is 17 amino acids long. CDR3 loop: CASSPTAVGLAKNIQYF. As DNA, the CDR3 is TGTGCCAGCAGCCCCACCGCGGTGGGCCTAGCCAAAAACATTCAGTACTTC.

The table lists this clone with a few counts. V gene TRBV5-4 combines with J gene TRBJ2-3; 10 bases fit TRBD2. Germline V gene data show CDR1 as SGHNT and CDR2 as YYREEE (reference sequence). V was clipped by 3 bases and J by 2 bases; unmatched bases: 9. This CDR3 contains 17 residues. CDR3 nucleotide sequence: TGTGCCAGCAGCTCCTTAGCGGGGGGACTATTCACAGATACGCAGTATTTT. It yields the protein CASSSLAGGLFTDTQYF.

The gene calls are TRBV4-3 and TRBJ1-2, with a tentative D call TRBD1 (5 bases). CDR3 length: 14 amino acids. CDR1 is LGHNA and CDR2 is YSLEER in the germline V gene. V was clipped by 3 bases and J by 4 bases, with 12 bases between them. The CDR3 DNA is TGCGCCAGCAGCCAGCTCCGGGACGGCTATGGCTACACCTTC. As protein: CASSQLRDGYGYTF.

This clone was counted only a few times. V usage is TRBV2 and J usage is TRBJ2-5; D tentatively reads TRBD1 or TRBD2 (7 bases each). Trimming took off 3 bases at V and 8 bases at J, with 16 bases between the two ends. From germline, CDR1 is SNHLY and CDR2 FYNNEI. The CDR3 contains 14 residues. Written as DNA, the CDR3 is TGTGCCAGCAGTGAGCAGGGGGAGGGCCTCACCCAGTACTTC. As protein: CASSEQGEGLTQYF. Combining the CDR3 with reference TRBV2 and TRBJ2-5 gives the whole variable domain EPEVTQTPSHQVTQMGQEVILRCVPISNHLYFYWYRQILGQKVEFLVSFYNNEISEKSEIFDDQFSVERPDGSNFTLKIRSTKLEDSAMYFCASSEQGEGLTQYFGPGTRLLVL.

The chain employs TRBV18 and TRBJ1-1; D gene uncertain. CDR1 and CDR2 (germline): KGHSH, LQKENI. Trimming removed 6 bases from V and 6 bases from J, with 26 bases in between. The CDR3 runs 17 residues. The CDR3 DNA reads TGTGCCAGCTCCCTACGGATGGACTTGACCTCGGAGGCTGAAGCTTTCTTT. As protein: CASSLRMDLTSEAEAFF.

V gene TRBV29-1 combines with J gene TRBJ1-2; the D gene is possibly TRBD1 (6 bases). Germline CDR1 and CDR2: SQVTM and ANQGSEA. This CDR3 has 12 residues. V was trimmed by 6 bases and J by 8 bases, leaving 16 bases between them. The CDR3 DNA is TGCAGCGTCGTGGGGGGCGCCGGGGGCTACACCTTC. Its protein is CSVVGGAGGYTF.

This clone was detected once. V usage is TRBV13 and J usage is TRBJ2-3; 12 bases line up with TRBD2. V lost 4 bases, J lost 6 bases, and 8 bases stayed unmatched. CDR1 PRHDT and CDR2 FYEKMQ come from the germline V gene (reference sequence). This CDR3 comprises 16 residues. CDR3 nucleotides: TGTGCCAGCAGCTCGGTACTAGCGGGGGGAGGCGATACGCAGTATTTT. Its protein product is CASSSVLAGGGDTQYF.

This chain joins TRBV7-6 and TRBJ2-2; 11 bases are shared with TRBD1. The CDR3 totals 15 residues. V lost 5 bases to trimming and J lost 5 bases; unmatched junction nucleotides: 4. CDR1 and CDR2 from the germline V gene are SGHVS and FNYEAQ. In DNA, the CDR3 is TGTGCCAGCAGCCCGGGACAGGGGGGAACCGGGGAGCTGTTTTTT. This codes for CASSPGQGGTGELFF.

This clone was counted only a few times. The CDR3 here is CASGTGGMKTQYF. The DNA of the CDR3 is TGTGCCAGCGGGACAGGGGGGATGAAGACCCAGTACTTC. This chain uses TRBV25-1 with TRBJ2-5; the match to TRBD1 covers 11 bases. CDR1 and CDR2 (germline): MGHDK, SYGVNS. Germline trimming cut 8 bases from V and 6 bases from J; bases unmatched to any gene: 5. The CDR3 sequence is 13 residues long.